This passage covers 8 T cell receptor beta chains from one sample sequenced in a study of blood T cell repertoires in COVID-19. The table came from immunoSEQ multiplex PCR; TCRdb's copy has only in-frame clones and leaves some out. The sample records 95,000 or so clones, under 90% being singletons. Material: peripheral blood. The receptors shown here come from a woman in her sixties or seventies with acute or convalescent COVID-19.

This chain connects TRBV6-1 to TRBJ2-7, with D perhaps TRBD1 (5 bases). The V gene lost 3 bases and the J gene lost 4 bases, with 10 bases spanning the gap. This CDR3 region has 13 residues. CDR1 and CDR2 (germline): MNHNS, SASEGT. The CDR3 DNA reads as TGTGCCAGCAGTGAGACATCAGGGTACGAGCAGTACTTC. It specifies CASSETSGYEQYF.

The rearrangement joins TRBV28 to TRBJ2-7, with D perhaps matching TRBD2 (5 bases). V gave up 3 bases and J gave up 4 bases, with 7 bases separating them. CDR1 and CDR2 from the germline V gene are MDHEN and SYDVKM. The CDR3 runs to 12 residues. The CDR3 DNA reads TGTGCCAGCAGTTTCGAGGGATACGAGCAGTACTTC. Translation: CASSFEGYEQYF.

This clone was seen more than once but under ten times. The chain carries TRBV20-1 and TRBJ1-2, with D uncertain. Germline CDR1 DFQATT, CDR2 SNEGSKA (reference sequence). Trimming shortened V by 4 bases and J by 4 bases, and 7 bases separated the two germline ends. The CDR3 is 11 residues long. DNA for the CDR3: TGCAGTGCTATCGAGGTCTATGGCTACACCTTC. Its translation: CSAIEVYGYTF.

The genes are TRBV5-1 and TRBJ1-1; 9 nucleotides agree with TRBD1. V shed 3 bases, J shed 0 bases, and the junction held 6 bases outside the gene matches. In germline, CDR1 is SGHRS, CDR2 YFSETQ. This CDR3 is built from 16 residues. For the CDR3, the DNA is TGCGCCAGCAGCTATACAGGGGGCGCTTTGAACACTGAAGCTTTCTTT. Translated, it gives CASSYTGGALNTEAFF.

This chain connects TRBV18 to TRBJ2-3; a weak D match, TRBD1 (5 bases). Trimming removed 0 bases at V and 0 bases at J, with 7 bases between. Germline CDR1 KGHSH, CDR2 LQKENI. CDR3 length equals 15 residues. The CDR3 DNA reads as TGTGCCAGCTCACCACCAGGGGTTAGCACAGATACGCAGTATTTT. Translation gives CASSPPGVSTDTQYF.

V usage is TRBV9 and J usage is TRBJ1-2; weak D call: TRBD1 (5 bases). Trimming removed 2 bases at V and 6 bases at J, with 17 bases between. Germline assignment: CDR1 SGDLS and CDR2 YYNGEE. The CDR3 extends over 15 amino acids. The DNA of the CDR3 is TGTGCCAGCAGCGTGGCCCCGGGGGGTGTGGATGGCTACACCTTC. Amino acid sequence: CASSVAPGGVDGYTF.

The chain joins TRBV5-1 to TRBJ2-7, with D possibly matching TRBD1 (5 bases). Between the trimmed V and J ends, which lost 2 bases and 2 bases, there was a span of 8 bases. The CDR3 is made up of 13 amino acids. The V gene's germline CDR1 is SGHRS and CDR2 YFSETQ. The CDR3 sequence: CASSLQVTYEQYF. DNA for the CDR3: TGCGCCAGCAGCTTACAGGTAACCTACGAGCAGTACTTC. Full variable domain (missing parts from reference TRBV5-1 and TRBJ2-7): KAGVTQTPRYLIKTRGQQVTLSCSPISGHRSVSWYQQTPGQGLQFLFEYFSETQRNKGNFPGRFSGRQFSNSRSEMNVSTLELGDSALYLCASSLQVTYEQYFGPGTRLTVT.

The J gene is TRBJ1-1, the V gene TRBV27; D is possibly TRBD1 (6 bases). CDR3 size: 15 residues. From germline, CDR1 is MNHEY and CDR2 SMNVEV (reference sequence). Deletions cut 5 bases from V and 0 bases from J, with 13 bases between. This chain's CDR3 is CASSQDRRMNTEAFF. CDR3 in DNA: TGTGCCAGCAGTCAGGACAGACGCATGAACACTGAAGCTTTCTTT.